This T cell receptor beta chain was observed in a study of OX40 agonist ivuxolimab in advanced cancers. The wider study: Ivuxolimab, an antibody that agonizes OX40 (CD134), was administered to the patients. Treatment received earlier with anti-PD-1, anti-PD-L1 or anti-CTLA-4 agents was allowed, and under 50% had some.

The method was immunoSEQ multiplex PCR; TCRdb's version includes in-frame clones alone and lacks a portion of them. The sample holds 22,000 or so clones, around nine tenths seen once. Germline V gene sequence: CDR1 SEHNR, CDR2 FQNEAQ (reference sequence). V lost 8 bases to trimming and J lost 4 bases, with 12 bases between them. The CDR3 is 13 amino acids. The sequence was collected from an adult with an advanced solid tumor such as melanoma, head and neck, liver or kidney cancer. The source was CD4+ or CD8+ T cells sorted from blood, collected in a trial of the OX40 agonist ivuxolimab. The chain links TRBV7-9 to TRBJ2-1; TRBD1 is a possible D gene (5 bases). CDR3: CASFRVGYNEQFF. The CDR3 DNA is TGTGCCAGCTTCAGGGTCGGTTACAATGAGCAGTTCTTC.